Listed below are T cell receptor beta chains from one sample, sequenced in a study of T cells in Graves' hyperthyroidism and ophthalmopathy. TCRdb reprocessed the multiplex PCR reads with MiXCR, giving one entry per CDR3 protein. This table has 750,000 to 950,000 distinct CDR3 sequences, over 35% appearing once. Sequenced sample: blood. These receptors all stem from a man younger than 35 with Graves' hyperthyroidism. Both conserved end residues are part of each CDR3. A D gene is named only where the DNA matches it firmly. A row's size may be missing; if present it is once, few, many or a size class.

size | D | V | CDR3
. | . | TRBV7-8 | CASRTGTLSTDTQYF
few | TRBD1 | TRBV20-1 | CSARDQVTGTGEAFF
. | . | TRBV20-1 | CSARADPSRTLDGYTF
. | . | TRBV13 | CASSPNQEAYEQYF
many | . | TRBV5-1 | CASSSAGANVLTF
. | TRBD2 | TRBV29-1 | CSVLAGGWGETQYF
many | . | TRBV9 | CASSVGFDRNTEAFF
many | TRBD1 | TRBV20-1 | CSASSGTGNQPQHF
. | . | TRBV20-1 | CSATGTHNLGTQYF
many | . | TRBV15 | CATSIGGSNQPQHF
. | . | TRBV5-4 | CASTFRGHEQYF
. | TRBD1 | TRBV29-1 | CSVGQVNQPQHF
many | TRBD1 | TRBV2 | CASSDNRGNYGYTF
. | TRBD1 | TRBV13 | CASSLAGTGDYGYTF